The 9 T cell receptor beta chains below were found in one sample sequenced in a study of stem cell transplantation in POMP-related autoinflammatory disease. Only in-frame clones appear in the TCRdb table, and some are missing; sequencing was by immunoSEQ multiplex PCR. Seen here are around 26,000 clones, 75% to 85% observed once, and the top ten hold around 2.6%. Sequences were derived from CD4+ T cells from PBMCs, sampled before stem cell transplantation. Source of these receptors: a human donor with POMP-related autoinflammation and immune dysregulation (PRAID).

This clone was picked up one time. The rearrangement uses TRBV19 and TRBJ2-1; D remains unclear. This CDR3 comprises 15 residues. V gave up 3 bases and J gave up 0 bases, with 9 bases separating them. Germline CDR1 LNHDA, CDR2 SQIVND (reference sequence). The chain's CDR3 is CASSIRVSSYNEQFF. The CDR3 DNA is TGTGCCAGTAGTATCCGGGTGAGCTCCTACAATGAGCAGTTCTTC.

The chain employs TRBV19 and TRBJ2-2; D possibly matches TRBD1 or TRBD2 (7 bases each). There are 14 residues in the CDR3. Trimming cost V 5 bases and J 6 bases, with 13 bases left between them. Germline V gene lookup returns CDR1 LNHDA and CDR2 SQIVND (reference sequence). CDR3 residues: CASSVTGRAGELFF. The CDR3 DNA is TGTGCCAGTAGTGTGACAGGGAGGGCCGGGGAGCTGTTTTTT.

This rearrangement joins TRBV6-1 to TRBJ1-5, with no clear D. Trimming left V 7 bases short and J 9 bases short, with 16 bases between. The length of the CDR3 is 13 residues. The germline gives CDR1 MNHNS, CDR2 SASEGT. The CDR3 sequence: CASTLRSRAPQHF. The CDR3 DNA follows: TGTGCCAGCACTCTAAGGAGTAGGGCGCCCCAGCATTTT.

The rearrangement joins TRBV30 to TRBJ2-7, with a possible D match to TRBD2 (5 bases). CDR3 length equals 15 residues. V lost 8 bases and J lost 1, with 21 bases in between. The germline gives CDR1 GTSNPN, CDR2 SVGIG (reference sequence). The CDR3: CALAAGVGLSYEQYF. The CDR3 bases are TGTGCCCTAGCCGCGGGTGTCGGACTTTCCTACGAGCAGTACTTC.

The chain combines TRBV6-6 with TRBJ2-6, with TRBD1 as a possible D gene (6 bases). Looked up from germline, CDR1 is MNHNY and CDR2 is SVGAGI (reference sequence). The CDR3 runs 15 residues. Between the trimmed V and J ends, which lost 7 bases and 1 base, there was a span of 11 bases. The CDR3 DNA reads as TGTGCCAGCACCCAAACAGGGTCTGGGGCCAACGTCCTGACTTTC. It yields the protein CASTQTGSGANVLTF.

This clone is a singleton in its sample. The chain combines TRBV11-3 with TRBJ2-5; D not certain. Per germline, CDR1 SGHNT and CDR2 YENEEA. The CDR3 has 16 amino acids. V gave up 1 base and J gave up 1 base, with 13 bases separating them. Written as DNA, the CDR3 is TGTGCCAGCAGCTTAGGAATGACTGGAACCCAAGAGACCCAGTACTTC. This codes for CASSLGMTGTQETQYF.

The chain couples TRBV11-2 to TRBJ2-1, with D perhaps matching TRBD1 or TRBD2 (5 bases each). CDR3 length: 19 amino acids. The germline gives CDR1 SGHAT, CDR2 FQNNGV. The V end was cut by 0 bases, the J end by 0 bases, with 18 bases between. CDR3 loop: CASSLDIRGVVPSYNEQFF. As DNA, the CDR3 is TGTGCCAGCAGCTTAGATATCCGGGGCGTTGTCCCCTCCTACAATGAGCAGTTCTTC.

The chain couples TRBV11-2 to TRBJ2-5; D gene unclear. The CDR3 totals 15 residues. V dropped 5 bases and J dropped 0 bases, with 13 bases sitting between them. Germline values: CDR1 SGHAT, CDR2 FQNNGV. CDR3 coding DNA: TGTGCCAGCAGCCCTGGGTACTTCAACCAAGAGACCCAGTACTTC. Translating gives CASSPGYFNQETQYF.

V usage is TRBV30 and J usage is TRBJ1-1, with no clear D. V was shortened by 3 bases and J by 1 base, with 18 bases between the two germline ends. This CDR3 comprises 16 residues. Germline V gene sequence: CDR1 GTSNPN, CDR2 SVGIG (reference sequence). CDR3: CAWSSPRGMGNTEAFF. In DNA, the CDR3 is TGTGCCTGGAGCTCACCCCGGGGAATGGGGAACACTGAAGCTTTCTTT.